These T cell receptor beta chains were read from a single sample in a study of control samples from healthy donors and cancer patients. Using immunoSEQ multiplex PCR, the repertoire was profiled, and TCRdb retains in-frame clones only, with some absent. The table shows fewer than 85,000 clones, with about 92% occurring only once. Sequenced input: blood. Source of these receptors: a woman between 55 and 75 years old in good health. Both conserved end residues are part of each CDR3. The order of the fields is clone size, V gene, J gene, D gene, CDR3 protein, CDR3 DNA. A D gene is named only where the DNA matches it firmly. A clone size is listed for some rows: how often the clone was seen (once, few, many), or a class if it is expanded.

>-|TRBV7-9|TRBJ1-3|-
CASFPGGNTIYF
TGTGCCAGCTTCCCCGGGGGAAACACCATATATTTT
>-|TRBV12-3/TRBV12-4|TRBJ1-5|-
CASSFQGNQPQHF
TGTGCCAGCAGTTTTCAGGGAAATCAGCCCCAGCATTTT
>-|TRBV29-1|TRBJ2-3|TRBD2
CSVEVLTSGSLTLNLLDTQYF
TGCAGCGTTGAAGTCTTAACTAGCGGAAGTCTAACTCTTAACCTCCTAGATACGCAGTATTTT
>-|TRBV28|TRBJ1-5|-
CASSRMSNQPQHF
TGTGCCAGCAGCCGGATGAGCAATCAGCCCCAGCATTTT
>-|TRBV5-1|TRBJ2-2|-
CASSLDRGITGELFF
TGCGCCAGCAGCTTGGATCGGGGGATCACCGGGGAGCTGTTTTTT
>-|TRBV6-5|TRBJ2-1|TRBD2
CASSRTSGTFNEQFF
TGTGCCAGCAGTCGGACTAGCGGGACGTTCAATGAGCAGTTCTTC
>-|TRBV5-6|TRBJ2-1|-
CASSSRSVPNEQFF
TGTGCCAGCAGCAGCCGTTCGGTCCCCAATGAGCAGTTCTTC
>-|TRBV28|TRBJ1-1|-
CASSPSGQGGTEAFF
TGTGCCAGCAGTCCATCAGGCCAGGGTGGCACTGAAGCTTTCTTT
>-|TRBV6-5|TRBJ1-4|TRBD1
CASNRDRGEKLFF
TGTGCCAGCAACCGGGACAGAGGTGAAAAACTGTTTTTT
>-|TRBV7-9|TRBJ1-1|-
CASSLGVVTEAFF
TGTGCCAGCAGCTTAGGGGTGGTCACTGAAGCTTTCTTT
>-|TRBV6-5|TRBJ2-1|-
CASSPGEGNEQFF
TGTGCCAGCAGTCCCGGCGAGGGGAATGAGCAGTTCTTC
>-|TRBV19|TRBJ1-1|TRBD1
CASSIGTGGEAFF
TGTGCCAGTAGTATCGGTACAGGGGGTGAAGCTTTCTTT
>-|TRBV18|TRBJ2-3|-
CASSLLARAQYF
TGTGCCAGCTCCCTCCTAGCGAGAGCGCAGTATTTT
>once|TRBV5-1|TRBJ2-1|-
CASSLGGDLEQFF
TGCGCCAGCAGCTTGGGAGGGGACCTTGAGCAGTTCTTC
>-|TRBV28|TRBJ1-2|TRBD1
CASSPGQGRYDYTF
TGTGCCAGCAGCCCAGGACAGGGCCGCTATGACTACACCTTC
>-|TRBV6-5|TRBJ1-1|-
CASMTAWANTEAFF
TGTGCCAGCATGACGGCATGGGCGAACACTGAAGCTTTCTTT
>-|TRBV18|TRBJ1-2|-
CASSPGDFNYGYTF
TGTGCCAGCTCACCGGGGGACTTTAACTATGGCTACACCTTC
>once|TRBV3-1/TRBV3-2|TRBJ1-1|-
CASSQARARTEAFF
TGTGCCAGCAGCCAAGCCAGGGCCAGGACTGAAGCTTTCTTT
>-|TRBV7-3|TRBJ2-5|-
CASSPGFQETQYF
TGTGCCAGCAGCCCTGGATTCCAAGAGACCCAGTACTTC
>-|TRBV27|TRBJ1-6|-
CASSPLQGANSPLHF
TGTGCCAGCAGTCCCCTACAGGGTGCAAATTCACCCCTCCACTTT
>-|TRBV30|TRBJ1-5|TRBD1
CAWGQDFDQPQHF
TGTGCCTGGGGACAGGATTTTGATCAGCCCCAGCATTTT
>-|TRBV4-2|TRBJ1-2|TRBD1
CASSQEADRGMGYTF
TGTGCCAGCAGCCAAGAAGCCGACAGGGGGATGGGCTACACCTTC